The next 29 T cell receptor beta chains were all read from a single sample in a study of identical twins. TCRdb re-derived calls from the 5' RACE reads in MiXCR, one entry per CDR3 protein. This sample yields some 320,000 distinct CDR3 sequences, of which about 12% are seen a single time; about 7% belongs to the top ten. These data also featured in a second study, about yellow fever vaccine responses in identical twins.

The source material was CD8+ T cells sorted from blood. The receptors here all came from a woman aged 18-29 years in good health.

The rearrangement links TRBV7-6 to TRBJ2-1; 13 nucleotides match TRBD2. J was trimmed by 4 bases and V by 5 bases; bases with no gene match: 11. Germline loops: CDR1 SGHVS, CDR2 FNYEAQ. CDR3 length: 18 amino acids. The CDR3 DNA is TGTGCCAGCAGCCCTACCGTCTCGACTAGCGGGAGGTACAATGAGCAGTTCTTC. It is translated as CASSPTVSTSGRYNEQFF. Based on the CDR3 plus reference TRBV7-6 and TRBJ2-1, the full variable domain is GAGVSQSPRYKVTKRGQDVALRCDPISGHVSLYWYRQALGQGPEFLTYFNYEAQQDKSGLPNDRFSAERPEGSISTLTIQRTEQRDSAMYRCASSPTVSTSGRYNEQFFGPGTRLTVL.

This clonotype was found many times. The V call is TRBV5-6, the J call TRBJ2-1; 9 bases match TRBD2. The germline V gene encodes CDR1 SGHDT and CDR2 YYEEEE. The J segment lost 8 bases and the V segment lost 1 base, leaving 4 bases of the junction unmatched. CDR3 size: 14 residues. The chain's CDR3 is CASSLLREGDEQFF. In DNA, the CDR3 is TGTGCCAGCAGCTTGTTGCGGGAGGGTGATGAGCAGTTCTTC.

The chain has TRBV6-2 or TRBV6-3 and TRBJ1-1; no firm D call. The V gene lost 2 bases and the J gene lost 3 bases, with 13 bases spanning the gap. The CDR3 covers 15 residues. Germline lookup yields CDR1 MNHEY and CDR2 SVGEGT. CDR3 nucleotides: TGTGCCAGCAGTTACCCCGGTAAAAGGGACACTGAAGCTTTCTTT. Translated: CASSYPGKRDTEAFF.

This clonotype has more than one count but fewer than ten. V usage is TRBV2 and J usage is TRBJ2-1; D not resolved. This CDR3 is 12 amino acids long. Germline V CDR1 and CDR2: SNHLY, FYNNEI. V shed 8 bases and J shed 7 bases, with 12 bases lying between them. The CDR3 DNA reads TGTGCCAGCTTAGCTCAACTTAATGAGCAGTTCTTC. Its translation is CASLAQLNEQFF.

J is TRBJ2-1 and V is TRBV6-4, with 11 bases lining up with TRBD2. The germline V gene has CDR1 MRHNA and CDR2 SNTAGT. The ends lost 4 bases at V and 6 bases at J; junction bases unmatched: 5. The CDR3 loop spans 15 amino acids. The CDR3 sequence is CASSVAGGMFNEQFF. The CDR3, as DNA: TGTGCCAGCAGTGTAGCGGGAGGGATGTTCAATGAGCAGTTCTTC.

V usage is TRBV9 and J usage is TRBJ2-1; D ambiguous. Germline V CDR1 and CDR2: SGDLS, YYNGEE. Trimming cost V 0 bases and J 5 bases, with 12 bases left between them. The length of the CDR3 is 15 residues. In nucleotides, the CDR3 is TGTGCCAGCAGCGTAGCGGGCCCCGCCAACAATGAGCAGTTCTTC. Amino acids: CASSVAGPANNEQFF.

This clonotype was counted only a few times. The rearrangement uses TRBV20-1 and TRBJ1-2; D is perhaps TRBD1 (6 bases). The CDR3 has 15 amino acids. CDR1 and CDR2 from the germline V gene are DFQATT and SNEGSKA (reference sequence). V was shortened by 5 bases and J by 2 bases, with 18 bases between the two germline ends. CDR3 region: CSAGVRTGSNYGYTF. The CDR3 coding sequence is TGCAGTGCTGGGGTCAGAACAGGGTCCAACTATGGCTACACCTTC.

The gene calls are TRBV5-5 and TRBJ2-7; the D gene is possibly TRBD1 (6 bases). Trimming pared 2 bases from V and 3 bases from J, leaving 9 bases between. The CDR3 is 13 residues long. Per the germline V gene, CDR1 is SGHKS and CDR2 is YYEKEE (reference sequence). CDR3 amino acids: CASSFGTNYEQYV. CDR3 in DNA: TGTGCCAGCAGCTTCGGGACAAACTACGAGCAGTACGTC.

The genes are TRBV11-1 and TRBJ2-3; 10 nucleotides agree with TRBD2. The V gene's germline CDR1 is SGHAT and CDR2 FQDESV (reference sequence). V lost 5 bases, J lost 1 base, and 12 bases stayed unmatched. CDR3 length equals 18 residues. CDR3 bases: TGTGCCAGCAGCCCAGCGGGAGGGCCTGGTAGGGGCACAGATACGCAGTATTTT. This gives the protein CASSPAGGPGRGTDTQYF.

The sample holds a few counts of this clonotype. The chain couples TRBV20-1 to TRBJ1-1; 8 bases are shared with TRBD1. Germline CDR1 is DFQATT and CDR2 is SNEGSKA (reference sequence). With 6 bases clipped from V and 6 bases from J, the junction kept 12 bases outside the gene matches. The CDR3 totals 14 residues. The CDR3 DNA sequence: TGCAGTGCCAGGCGGTCTGGACAGGGTGCTGAAGCTTTCTTT. Translating it yields CSARRSGQGAEAFF.

In its sample, this clonotype was seen a few times. The chain has TRBV9 and TRBJ2-1, with 8 nucleotides matching TRBD1. The V and J ends lost 0 bases and 3 bases, in that order; junction bases with no gene match: 8. Germline assignment: CDR1 SGDLS and CDR2 YYNGEE. The CDR3 totals 17 residues. CDR3 protein: CASSVGGTGSVYNEQFF. In DNA, the CDR3 is TGTGCCAGCAGCGTAGGTGGGACAGGCTCGGTCTACAATGAGCAGTTCTTC.

The chain combines TRBV28 with TRBJ2-3, with 12 bases fitting TRBD2. The J segment lost 2 bases and the V segment lost 7 bases, leaving 16 bases of the junction unmatched. This CDR3 has 19 residues. The germline gives CDR1 MDHEN, CDR2 SYDVKM. The CDR3 DNA reads TGTGCCAGCACTACCCCTAGACTAGCGGGAGCTTTTACCACAGATACGCAGTATTTT. This translates into CASTTPRLAGAFTTDTQYF.

This rearrangement joins TRBV7-9 to TRBJ1-2, with TRBD1 matching 8 bases. With V trimmed by 7 bases and J by 4 bases, 11 bases remained unmatched. CDR1 and CDR2 (germline): SEHNR, FQNEAQ (reference sequence). The CDR3 is made up of 15 amino acids. The CDR3 region has the DNA TGTGCCAGCATCAAACCGGGACAGGAACCCTATGGCTACACCTTC. Translating it yields CASIKPGQEPYGYTF.

This clonotype showed up just a few times. The chain uses TRBV2 and TRBJ2-7, with a tentative D call TRBD1 (6 bases). Between the trimmed V and J ends, which lost 8 bases and 3 bases, there was a span of 17 bases. The length of the CDR3 is 14 residues. Germline assignment: CDR1 SNHLY and CDR2 FYNNEI. CDR3 residues: CASLHRESLYEQYF. The DNA of the CDR3 is TGTGCCAGCCTCCACAGGGAGAGTCTCTACGAGCAGTACTTC.

A few counts support this clonotype. Relative to the germline gene, one junction end is altered; a read error may explain this. The chain links TRBV20-1 to TRBJ1-2, with a possible D match to TRBD1 (5 bases). Germline CDR1 is DFQATT and CDR2 is SNEGSKA (reference sequence). The CDR3 is 15 residues long. The CDR3 spells CCARVPVEGYYGYTF. In DNA, the CDR3 is TGCTGTGCTAGAGTTCCAGTAGAGGGGTACTATGGCTACACCTTC.

This clonotype has more than one count but fewer than ten. The genes are TRBV4-1 and TRBJ1-5, with D unclear. Trimming took off 3 bases at V and 9 bases at J, with 18 bases between the two ends. CDR3 length: 15 residues. In germline, CDR1 is MGHRA, CDR2 YSYEKL. In nucleotides, the CDR3 is TGCGCCAGCAGCCATCGGGAGGGCCTATTATCGCCCCAGCATTTT. Its translation is CASSHREGLLSPQHF.

This clonotype was found once. The V and J genes are TRBV28 and TRBJ2-7; D remains unclear. The germline CDR1 and CDR2 sequences are MDHEN and SYDVKM. Trimming left V 5 bases short and J 5 bases short, with 13 bases between. The CDR3 covers 13 residues. The CDR3 sequence is CASSVAYGNEQYV. CDR3 sequence (DNA): TGTGCCAGCAGTGTCGCTTATGGGAACGAGCAGTACGTC.

The J gene is TRBJ2-7, the V gene TRBV7-3; TRBD1 might be the D (5 bases). V was clipped by 2 bases and J by 2 bases, with 19 bases between them. Germline V gene sequence: CDR1 SGHTA, CDR2 FQGTGA. The CDR3 has 17 amino acids. The CDR3 DNA reads TGTGCCAGCAGCTTAGTCAGGGCAGCCGGCCCCCCCTACGAGCAGTACTTC. Translated, it gives CASSLVRAAGPPYEQYF.

The table lists this clonotype with a few counts. The rearrangement joins TRBV28 to TRBJ2-7; 12 bases agree with TRBD1. V lost 5 bases and J lost 6; bases outside the gene matches: 8. The V gene's germline CDR1 is MDHEN and CDR2 SYDVKM. The CDR3 runs 15 residues. The CDR3 loop reads CASSPPGTGGGEQYV. Here the CDR3 DNA reads TGTGCCAGCAGTCCTCCCGGGACAGGGGGCGGCGAGCAGTACGTC.

This clonotype has ten or more counts. The chain carries TRBV27 and TRBJ2-3, with 8 bases lining up with TRBD2. The CDR3 is 15 amino acids. CDR1 and CDR2 (germline): MNHEY, SMNVEV (reference sequence). Trimming removed 3 bases from V and 1 base from J; junction bases left unmatched: 3. The CDR3 loop is CASSLAGGRTDTQYF. As DNA, the CDR3 is TGTGCCAGCAGTTTGGCGGGGGGCCGCACAGATACGCAGTATTTT.

This clonotype was detected ten times or more. The V gene is TRBV5-1, the J gene TRBJ2-1; the D gene is possibly TRBD1 (5 bases). V was pared by 2 bases and J by 6 bases, with 12 bases between. The CDR3 is 14 amino acids. Germline V gene sequence: CDR1 SGHRS, CDR2 YFSETQ. The CDR3 DNA sequence: TGCGCCAGCAGCTTCTTAGCAGACAGCAATGAGCAGTTCTTC. Its protein is CASSFLADSNEQFF.

This clonotype was picked up many times. This rearrangement joins TRBV12-3 or TRBV12-4 to TRBJ1-1; D unresolved. V gave up 10 bases and J gave up 5 bases, with 20 bases separating them. This CDR3 comprises 14 residues. CDR3 in amino acids: CATPGFDSGTEAFF. CDR3 DNA sequence: TGTGCCACCCCTGGCTTCGACTCGGGAACTGAAGCTTTCTTT.

This clonotype was observed many times. This chain connects TRBV24-1 to TRBJ2-2; D gene unclear. The germline V gene has CDR1 KGHDR and CDR2 SFDVKD. The CDR3 totals 15 residues. The V gene lost 0 bases and the J gene lost 1 base, with 5 bases spanning the gap. This CDR3 reads CATSDLYRNTGELFF. Here the CDR3 DNA reads TGTGCCACCAGTGATTTGTACAGGAACACCGGGGAGCTGTTTTTT.

This clonotype was seen a few times. This rearrangement joins TRBV13 to TRBJ2-1; no definite D call. Trimming removed 7 bases at V and 3 bases at J, with 13 bases between. The CDR3 length is 14 residues. Germline CDR1 reads PRHDT; CDR2 reads FYEKMQ (reference sequence). CDR3 bases: TGTGCCAGCAACCAGGCACGGAGCTACAATGAGCAGTTCTTC. Protein sequence: CASNQARSYNEQFF. The whole variable domain, remainder taken from reference TRBV13 and TRBJ2-1, is AAGVIQSPRHLIKEKRETATLKCYPIPRHDTVYWYQQGPGQDPQFLISFYEKMQSDKGSIPDRFSAQQFSDYHSELNMSSLELGDSALYFCASNQARSYNEQFFGPGTRLTVL.

This clonotype was observed a handful of times. The chain couples TRBV7-8 to TRBJ2-2, with D maybe TRBD2 (6 bases). The CDR3 has 18 residues. V shed 2 bases and J shed 4 bases, with 20 bases lying between them. CDR1 and CDR2 (germline): SGHVS, FQNEAQ. The CDR3 DNA follows: TGTGCCAGCAGCTTATTTCGTGAGTCCGGGGGAGGCACCGGGGAGCTGTTTTTT. It specifies CASSLFRESGGGTGELFF.

This chain's CDR3 is CASTERGAYEQYV. As DNA, the CDR3 is TGTGCCAGCACAGAGCGGGGGGCCTACGAGCAGTACGTC. The chain is built from TRBV6-1 and TRBJ2-7; 9 positions match TRBD2. Trimming removed 7 bases from V and 2 bases from J; junction bases left unmatched: 3. The CDR3 extends over 13 amino acids. Looked up from germline, CDR1 is MNHNS and CDR2 is SASEGT.

V is TRBV6-4 and J is TRBJ2-1; TRBD2 matches 10 bases. Per germline, CDR1 MRHNA and CDR2 SNTAGT. J was trimmed by 2 bases and V by 5 bases; bases with no gene match: 6. The CDR3 runs 16 residues. The CDR3 sequence: CASSPTGLAPYNEQFF. The CDR3 region has the DNA TGTGCCAGCAGTCCTACGGGACTAGCGCCCTACAATGAGCAGTTCTTC.

There are a few counts of this clonotype. The chain is built from TRBV2 and TRBJ2-3; 8 nucleotides align to TRBD2. Germline trimming cut 4 bases from V and 4 bases from J; bases unmatched to any gene: 13. This CDR3 spans 17 amino acids. CDR1 SNHLY and CDR2 FYNNEI come from the germline V gene. CDR3 amino acids: CASSVWYSGSSPDTQYF. The CDR3 DNA reads TGTGCCAGCAGTGTTTGGTACAGCGGGAGTTCCCCAGATACGCAGTATTTT. Looking up the rest from reference TRBV2 and TRBJ2-3 gives the full variable domain: EPEVTQTPSHQVTQMGQEVILRCVPISNHLYFYWYRQILGQKVEFLVSFYNNEISEKSEIFDDQFSVERPDGSNFTLKIRSTKLEDSAMYFCASSVWYSGSSPDTQYFGPGTRLTVL.

The V call is TRBV6-5, the J call TRBJ1-5; D is ambiguous. This CDR3 is built from 12 residues. Deletions cut 7 bases from V and 6 bases from J, with 10 bases between. Germline lookup yields CDR1 MNHEY and CDR2 SVGAGI. CDR3 sequence (DNA): TGTGCCAGCAACCGAGAAGGTCAGCCCCAGCATTTT. It translates to CASNREGQPQHF.